The T cell receptor (beta chain) under discussion was sequenced for a study of beta chain features in type 1 diabetes. CDR1 SGHNT and CDR2 YENEEA come from the germline V gene. Trimming pared 9 bases from V and 2 bases from J, leaving 6 bases between. This CDR3 has 11 amino acids. With regard to this clone: Its antigen is undetermined.

Investigators reverse transcribed all isolated RNA, so they sequenced expressed TCRB transcripts. Assay used: immunoSEQ multiplex PCR; TCRdb lists only in-frame clones, some missing. Of under 150,000 clones listed, around 9% are singletons. One heparinised blood draw averaging around 120 mL was given by each donor. The authors sorted CD4+ naive, central memory, regulatory and stem cell-like memory cells via CD45RO/CCR7/CD25/CD127/CD95/CD27. Broader study findings: A moderate, significant TCRB CDR3 shortening appeared in type 1 diabetes across four CD4+ subsets. Among patients, naive, central memory and Treg TCRB repertoires appeared more similar than among healthy donors.

V and J are TRBV11-3 and TRBJ2-3; D possibly corresponds to TRBD1 (5 bases). The specimen was central memory CD4+ T cells from blood. The source is a young man with type 1 diabetes. This CDR3 is CARGDTDTQYF. CDR3 bases: TGTGCCAGAGGGGACACAGATACGCAGTATTTT.